These T cell receptor beta chains were read from a single sample in a study of T cells after yellow fever vaccination. TCRdb independently ran MiXCR on the 5' RACE reads; one entry per CDR3 protein. Of 500,000 to 650,000 distinct CDR3 sequences listed, approximately 13% were seen once; the top ten hold over 12%. The specimen was PBMCs, collected on the day of the yellow fever booster vaccination. Receptors were obtained from a man aged 25-45 years who received the YFV17D yellow fever vaccine. CDR3s include the opening cysteine and the closing phenylalanine or tryptophan. Fields, in order: J gene, clone size, V gene, D gene, CDR3 DNA, CDR3 protein. A D gene is named only where the DNA matches it firmly. Where a row states a size, it is once, few, many or the class of an expanded clone; other rows omit it.

TRBJ2-7,NA,TRBV12-3/TRBV12-4,NA,TGTGCCAGCAGTGCGAAGACTAGGAGGGAGCAGTACTTC,CASSAKTRREQYF
TRBJ2-4,once,TRBV12-3/TRBV12-4,NA,TGTGCCAGCAGACATCAGGGGATAGACATTCAGTACTTC,CASRHQGIDIQYF
TRBJ1-1,NA,TRBV6-1,NA,TGTGCCAGCAGTCCAGGGTTCGGCGCTGAAGCTTTCTTT,CASSPGFGAEAFF
TRBJ2-3,NA,TRBV12-3/TRBV12-4,TRBD2,TGTGCCAGCAGTTTGGAGGGCGGCGGGAGTAATACGCAGTATTTT,CASSLEGGGSNTQYF
TRBJ2-2,few,TRBV4-2,TRBD2,TGTGCCAGCAGCCTTGGGACTAGAAACACCGGGGAGCTGTTTTTT,CASSLGTRNTGELFF
TRBJ2-5,NA,TRBV5-4,NA,TGTGCCAGCAGAGCCGGGACTGGAGAGACCCAGTACTTC,CASRAGTGETQYF
TRBJ2-7,few,TRBV7-2,TRBD2,TGTGCCAGCAGCCAAATAGCGGGGGTCTACGAGCAGTACTTC,CASSQIAGVYEQYF
TRBJ1-2,NA,TRBV11-2,TRBD1,TGTGCCAGCAGCTTAACGGACAGGGCACATGGCTACACCTTC,CASSLTDRAHGYTF
TRBJ1-4,few,TRBV9,NA,TGTGCCAGCAGCCCCCGAGAGTTAGCAGGACGGGGTGAAAAACTGTTTTTT,CASSPRELAGRGEKLFF
TRBJ2-7,NA,TRBV11-2,NA,TGTGCCAGCAGCTTCCGGGACGACTACGAGCAGTACTTC,CASSFRDDYEQYF
TRBJ1-1,many,TRBV20-1,NA,TGCAGTGCTAGACAAGGGGCCGCTGAAGCTTTCTTT,CSARQGAAEAFF
TRBJ2-3,many,TRBV20-1,NA,TGCAGTGCTAGAGGGACAGATACGCAGTATTTT,CSARGTDTQYF
TRBJ2-5,few,TRBV7-2,NA,TGTGCCAGCAGCTTAGCGCGGGCGGGAACAGAGACCCAGTACTTC,CASSLARAGTETQYF
TRBJ1-1,NA,TRBV27,NA,TGTGCCAGCAGTTTAATACGGGGGGCGGACACTGAAGCTTTCTTT,CASSLIRGADTEAFF
TRBJ2-3,many,TRBV7-2,NA,TGTGCCAGCAGCTTACGGGACTCTACGCAGTATTTT,CASSLRDSTQYF
TRBJ2-2,few,TRBV9,NA,TGTGCCAGCAGCGTAGGGCTAAACACCGGGGAGCTGTTTTTT,CASSVGLNTGELFF
TRBJ2-3,NA,TRBV20-1,NA,TGCAGTGCTACAAGGGATACGCAGTATTTT,CSATRDTQYF
TRBJ2-2,NA,TRBV29-1,NA,TGCAGCGCTCGAGAAATCGGGGAGCTGTTTTTT,CSAREIGELFF
TRBJ1-3,few,TRBV5-5,TRBD1,TGTGCCAGCAGACTGGGACAGGGGATTGGAAACACCATATATTTT,CASRLGQGIGNTIYF
TRBJ2-4,NA,TRBV20-1,TRBD1,TGCAGTGCTCAGGACAGGACTTATTTAAACATTCAGTACTTC,CSAQDRTYLNIQYF
TRBJ2-3,NA,TRBV19,TRBD2,TGTGCCAGTAGTCCGGGGACTAGCGGGAGGACAGATACGCAGTATTTT,CASSPGTSGRTDTQYF
TRBJ2-4,NA,TRBV20-1,NA,TGCAGTGCCAACCTTGAAAACATTCAGTACTTC,CSANLENIQYF
TRBJ2-2,NA,TRBV9,TRBD2,TGTGCCAGCAGCGTAGGCCTAGCGGGTAACGGGGAGCTGTTTTTT,CASSVGLAGNGELFF
TRBJ2-7,few,TRBV30,TRBD1,TGTGCCTGGAGTCGGACAGGGGGCTACGAGCAGTACTTC,CAWSRTGGYEQYF
TRBJ2-7,NA,TRBV5-1,NA,TGCGCCATCTCTTCGGACGGATCCTACGAGCAGTACTTC,CAISSDGSYEQYF
TRBJ2-1,few,TRBV11-2,NA,TGTGCCAGCAGCCCCTCGACAGGTACCAATGAGCAGTTCTTC,CASSPSTGTNEQFF
TRBJ2-2,NA,TRBV20-1,NA,TGCAGTGCTAGACCTACGATTCCAAGACTAGCCGGGGAGCTGTTTTTT,CSARPTIPRLAGELFF
TRBJ1-1,few,TRBV7-9,NA,TGTGCCAGCAGTATGGAGCTGAACACTGAAGCTTTCTTT,CASSMELNTEAFF
TRBJ1-2,few,TRBV25-1,NA,TGTGCCAGCAGTGAATATGCTAGGGGCGAAAACTATGGCTACACCTTC,CASSEYARGENYGYTF
TRBJ2-7,few,TRBV7-2,NA,TGTGCCAGCACCGGGACATCTACCTACGAGCAGTACTTC,CASTGTSTYEQYF
TRBJ1-2,NA,TRBV28,NA,TGTGCCAGCAGTTTTAGGTCCGGCTATGGCTACACCTTC,CASSFRSGYGYTF
TRBJ2-2,few,TRBV19,NA,TGTGCCAGTAGTAGCCTCCCCAGCTCCCCCGGCGGGGAGCTGTTTTTT,CASSSLPSSPGGELFF
TRBJ2-3,NA,TRBV7-2,NA,TGTGCCAGCAGCTCTCAGAGCGGGAGCACAGATACGCAGTATTTT,CASSSQSGSTDTQYF
TRBJ2-7,few,TRBV28,TRBD2,TGTGCCAGCAGTCATCTAGCGGGAGGCGAGCAGTACTTC,CASSHLAGGEQYF
TRBJ2-5,NA,TRBV30,NA,TGTGCCTGGGGCCGCCGGGACAAAGAGACCCAGTACTTC,CAWGRRDKETQYF
TRBJ2-3,few,TRBV29-1,TRBD2,TGCAGCGTTGAGAGCGGGAGGGCCACAGATACGCAGTATTTT,CSVESGRATDTQYF
TRBJ1-1,few,TRBV27,NA,TGTGCCAGCAGTTCCTACCCGCTGGGGGGAGCTTTCTTT,CASSSYPLGGAFF
TRBJ2-1,few,TRBV9,TRBD2,TGTGCCAGCAGCGTAGGTCCCGGACTAGCGGACAATGAGCAGTTCTTC,CASSVGPGLADNEQFF
TRBJ2-4,few,TRBV29-1,NA,TGCAGCGTTGAAGCGGGGGCCGGAGGGGGCAAAGGATACATTCAGTACTTC,CSVEAGAGGGKGYIQYF
TRBJ2-2,few,TRBV5-4,TRBD2,TGTGCCAGCAGCTTGGTGTCCAGCGGGAGAAACACCGGGGAGCTGTTTTTT,CASSLVSSGRNTGELFF
TRBJ2-1,NA,TRBV20-1,TRBD2,TGCAGTGCTAGAGGGGGACTAGCGGAAAACAATGAGCAGTTCTTC,CSARGGLAENNEQFF
TRBJ1-4,few,TRBV7-9,NA,TGTGCCAGCAGCTCTGGGACGGTTTATGATGAAAAACTGTTTTTT,CASSSGTVYDEKLFF
TRBJ2-3,many,TRBV5-1,NA,TGTGCCAGCAGCCTCACAGATACGCAGTATTTT,CASSLTDTQYF
TRBJ2-7,few,TRBV24-1,TRBD2,TGTGCCACCAGTGATTCGACTAGCGGGATAACTAACTACGAGCAGTACTTC,CATSDSTSGITNYEQYF
TRBJ2-2,few,TRBV4-3,NA,TGCGCCAGCAGCCAAGATAGGCTTGGGGTTGCAAGCGGGGAGCTGTTTTTT,CASSQDRLGVASGELFF
TRBJ1-1,NA,TRBV5-6,NA,TGTGCCAGCAGCTTGAAAGGGTCTCGGACTGAAGCTTTCTTT,CASSLKGSRTEAFF
TRBJ2-3,NA,TRBV15,NA,TGTGCCACCAGCAGAGTGGCCCTCATCCGCGGGGTCCGCGGCACAGATACGCAGTATTTT,CATSRVALIRGVRGTDTQYF
TRBJ2-1,many,TRBV5-1,NA,TGCGCCAGCAGCTTAGACACTTTCAATGAGCAGTTCTTC,CASSLDTFNEQFF
TRBJ2-7,few,TRBV15,NA,TGTGCCACCAGCAGAGTAAGTTACGAGCAGTACTTC,CATSRVSYEQYF
TRBJ2-2,NA,TRBV5-4,TRBD2,TGTGCCAGCAGCTTGGGGGCTAGCGGGAGAACCGGGGAGCTGTTTTTT,CASSLGASGRTGELFF
TRBJ1-5,few,TRBV19,NA,TGTGCCAGTAGTATTTGGGCGATGTCTGGTCAGCCCCAGCATTTT,CASSIWAMSGQPQHF